Sequencing of this T cell receptor beta chain was carried out in a study of T cells in tuberculosis. On the study more broadly: CD1B tetramers identified T cells specific for mycobacterial lipid GMM.

As for this clone: The antigen remains undetermined.

The length of the CDR3 is 15 residues. V dropped 2 bases and J dropped 2 bases, with 10 bases sitting between them. Germline-derived CDR1 and CDR2 are SGHTA and FQGNSA. Study findings and constraints: GMM-specific TCRs were nearer to active tuberculosis alpha repertoires, suggesting expansion.

This table comes from immunoSEQ multiplex PCR, and its TCRdb copy is limited to in-frame clones, with some not included. The table lists about 41,000 clones, about 95% of them singletons. Material: PBMCs. This sequence originates from a donor between 10 and 29 years old with latent tuberculosis or without tuberculosis infection. This sequence joins TRBV7-2 and TRBJ1-3; D is unclear. CDR3 protein: CASSLLKRAGNTIYF. The CDR3 DNA reads as TGTGCCAGCAGCTTACTAAAGAGGGCTGGAAACACCATATATTTT.